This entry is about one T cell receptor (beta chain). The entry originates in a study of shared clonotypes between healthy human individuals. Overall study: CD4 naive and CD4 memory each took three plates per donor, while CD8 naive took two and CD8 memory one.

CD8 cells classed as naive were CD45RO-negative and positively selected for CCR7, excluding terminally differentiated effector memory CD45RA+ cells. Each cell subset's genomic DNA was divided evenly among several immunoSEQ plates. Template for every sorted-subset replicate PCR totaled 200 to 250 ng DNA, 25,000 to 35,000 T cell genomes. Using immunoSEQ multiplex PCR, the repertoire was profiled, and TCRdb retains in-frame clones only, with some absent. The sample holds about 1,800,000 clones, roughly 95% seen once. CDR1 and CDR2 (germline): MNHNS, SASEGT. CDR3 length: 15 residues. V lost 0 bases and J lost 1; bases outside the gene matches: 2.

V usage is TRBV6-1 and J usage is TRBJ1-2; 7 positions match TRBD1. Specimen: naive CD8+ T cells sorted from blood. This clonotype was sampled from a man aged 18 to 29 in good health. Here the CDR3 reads CASSEAWDSNYGYTF. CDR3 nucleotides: TGTGCCAGCAGTGAAGCCTGGGACAGTAACTATGGCTACACCTTC.